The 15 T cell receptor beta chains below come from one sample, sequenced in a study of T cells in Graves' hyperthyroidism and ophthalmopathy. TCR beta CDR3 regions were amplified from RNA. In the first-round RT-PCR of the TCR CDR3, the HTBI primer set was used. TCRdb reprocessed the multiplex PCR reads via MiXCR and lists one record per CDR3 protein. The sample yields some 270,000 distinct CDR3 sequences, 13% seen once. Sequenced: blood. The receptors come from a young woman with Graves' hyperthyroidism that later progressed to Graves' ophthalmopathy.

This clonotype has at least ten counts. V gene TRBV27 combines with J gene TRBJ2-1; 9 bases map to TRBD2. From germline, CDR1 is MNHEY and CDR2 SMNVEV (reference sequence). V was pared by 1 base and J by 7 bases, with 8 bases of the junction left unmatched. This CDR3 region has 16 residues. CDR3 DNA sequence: TGTGCCAGCAGTTTATTGGGTCTAGCGGGGAAGAATGAGCAGTTCTTC. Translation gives CASSLLGLAGKNEQFF.

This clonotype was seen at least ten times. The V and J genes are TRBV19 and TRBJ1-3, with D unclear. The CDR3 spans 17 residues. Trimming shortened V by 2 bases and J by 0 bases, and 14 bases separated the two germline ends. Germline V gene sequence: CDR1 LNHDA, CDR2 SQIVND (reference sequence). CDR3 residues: CASSITARQSSGNTIYF. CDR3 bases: TGTGCCAGTAGTATAACGGCGCGTCAATCCTCTGGAAACACCATATATTTT.

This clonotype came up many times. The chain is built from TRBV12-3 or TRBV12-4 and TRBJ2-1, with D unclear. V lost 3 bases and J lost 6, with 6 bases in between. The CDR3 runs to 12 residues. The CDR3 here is CASSFRINEQFF. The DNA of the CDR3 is TGTGCCAGCAGTTTCCGGATCAATGAGCAGTTCTTC.

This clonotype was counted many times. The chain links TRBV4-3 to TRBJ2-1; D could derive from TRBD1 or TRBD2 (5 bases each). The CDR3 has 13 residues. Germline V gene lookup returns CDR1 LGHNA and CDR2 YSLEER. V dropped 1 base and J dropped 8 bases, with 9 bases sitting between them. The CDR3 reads CASSQGGWHEQFF. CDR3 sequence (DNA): TGCGCCAGCAGCCAAGGGGGGTGGCATGAGCAGTTCTTC.

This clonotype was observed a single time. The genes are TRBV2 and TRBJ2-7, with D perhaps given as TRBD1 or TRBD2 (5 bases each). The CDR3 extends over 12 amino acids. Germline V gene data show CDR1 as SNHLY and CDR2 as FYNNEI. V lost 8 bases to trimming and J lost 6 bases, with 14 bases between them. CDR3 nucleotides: TGTGCCAGCGGCCGGGATAGGGGCGAGCAGTACTTC. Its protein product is CASGRDRGEQYF.

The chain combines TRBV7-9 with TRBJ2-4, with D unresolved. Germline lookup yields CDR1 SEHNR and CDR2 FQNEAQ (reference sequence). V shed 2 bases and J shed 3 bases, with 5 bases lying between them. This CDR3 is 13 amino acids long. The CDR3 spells CASSLLVKNIQYF. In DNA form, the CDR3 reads TGTGCCAGCAGCTTACTGGTCAAAAACATTCAGTACTTC.

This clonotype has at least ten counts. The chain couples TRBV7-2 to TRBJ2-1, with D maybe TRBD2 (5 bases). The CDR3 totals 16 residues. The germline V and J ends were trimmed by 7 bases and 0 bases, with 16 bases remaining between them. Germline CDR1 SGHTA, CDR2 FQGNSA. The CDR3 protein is CASTFVGGGSYNEQFF. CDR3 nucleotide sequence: TGTGCCAGCACATTCGTTGGCGGAGGCTCCTACAATGAGCAGTTCTTC.

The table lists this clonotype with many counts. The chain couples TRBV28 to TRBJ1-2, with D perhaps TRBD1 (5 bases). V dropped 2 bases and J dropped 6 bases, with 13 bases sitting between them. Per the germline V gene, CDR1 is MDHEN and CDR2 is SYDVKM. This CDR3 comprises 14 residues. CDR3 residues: CASSLSQGGHGYTF. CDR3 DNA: TGTGCCAGCAGTTTAAGTCAGGGTGGGCATGGCTACACCTTC.

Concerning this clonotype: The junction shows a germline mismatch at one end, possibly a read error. The CDR3 nucleotides read TGCGCCAGCAGCGTAGAAGGGGTTGAGCAGTTCTTC. It specifies CASSVEGVEQFF. The chain is built from TRBV9 and TRBJ2-1, with D perhaps matching TRBD1 (5 bases). Germline CDR1 and CDR2: SGDLS and YYNGEE. The CDR3 has 12 amino acids.

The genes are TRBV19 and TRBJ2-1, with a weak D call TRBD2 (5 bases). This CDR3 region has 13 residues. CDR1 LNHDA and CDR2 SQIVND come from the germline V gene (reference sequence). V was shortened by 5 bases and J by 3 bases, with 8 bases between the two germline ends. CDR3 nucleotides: TGTGCCAGTAGTTTCCGGGACTACAATGAGCAGTTCTTC. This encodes CASSFRDYNEQFF.

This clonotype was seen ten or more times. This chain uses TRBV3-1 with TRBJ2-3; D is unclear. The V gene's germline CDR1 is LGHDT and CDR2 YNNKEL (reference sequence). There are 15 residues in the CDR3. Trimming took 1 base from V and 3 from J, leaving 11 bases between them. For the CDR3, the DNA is TGTGCCAGCAGCCAAGGGACGGTTAAGACAGATACGCAGTATTTT. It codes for CASSQGTVKTDTQYF.

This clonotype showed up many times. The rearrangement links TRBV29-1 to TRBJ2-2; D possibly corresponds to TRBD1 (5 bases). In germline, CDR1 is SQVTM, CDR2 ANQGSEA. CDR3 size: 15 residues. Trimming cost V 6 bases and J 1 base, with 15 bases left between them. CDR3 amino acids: CSVAGHTLNTGELFF. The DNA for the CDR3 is TGCAGCGTCGCTGGACATACGCTGAACACCGGGGAGCTGTTTTTT.

The CDR3 here is CASSFGLLKEQYF. CDR3 DNA: TGCGCCAGCAGCTTCGGACTGCTTAAGGAGCAGTACTTC. The V gene is TRBV5-1, the J gene TRBJ2-7, with D maybe TRBD2 (5 bases). V was pared by 2 bases and J by 7 bases, with 13 bases between. Germline V lookup: CDR1 SGHRS, CDR2 YFSETQ. The CDR3 is 13 residues long. Supplemented by reference TRBV5-1 and TRBJ2-7, the full variable domain reads KAGVTQTPRYLIKTRGQQVTLSCSPISGHRSVSWYQQTPGQGLQFLFEYFSETQRNKGNFPGRFSGRQFSNSRSEMNVSTLELGDSALYLCASSFGLLKEQYFGPGTRLTVT.

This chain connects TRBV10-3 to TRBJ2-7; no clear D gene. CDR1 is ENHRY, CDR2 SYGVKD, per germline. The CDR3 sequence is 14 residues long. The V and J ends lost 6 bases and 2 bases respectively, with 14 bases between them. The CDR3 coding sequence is TGTGCCATCAGGCCCAGTGGGCGAACCTACGAGCAGTACTTC. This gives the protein CAIRPSGRTYEQYF.

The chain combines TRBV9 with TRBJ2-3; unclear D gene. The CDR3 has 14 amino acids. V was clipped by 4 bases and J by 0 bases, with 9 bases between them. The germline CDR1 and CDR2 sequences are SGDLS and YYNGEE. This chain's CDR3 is CASSMEISTDTQYF. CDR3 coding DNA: TGTGCCAGCAGCATGGAAATTAGCACAGATACGCAGTATTTT.